The 30 T cell receptor beta chains reported below all come from one sample, sequenced in a study of blood T cells in healthy people across ages. The authors ran a second PCR of about 6 to 12 cycles using a sample-barcoded 5' primer and a J-beta primer mix. TCRdb recomputed calls from the 5' RACE reads with MiXCR, one row per CDR3 protein. The data hold around 1,000,000 distinct CDR3 sequences, with less than 25% observed a single time. These records were also assigned to another study, of T cells of mothers and their children.

The specimen sequenced was blood. Receptor source: a girl aged 2-9 years in good health.

The chain uses TRBV7-2 and TRBJ2-3; TRBD2 might be the D (5 bases). Trimming shortened V by 5 bases and J by 5 bases, and 20 bases separated the two germline ends. This CDR3 is built from 16 residues. Germline lookup yields CDR1 SGHTA and CDR2 FQGNSA. The CDR3 spells CASSPGLALGKDTQYF. In nucleotides, the CDR3 is TGTGCCAGCAGCCCCGGACTTGCTCTAGGGAAAGATACGCAGTATTTT.

The CDR3 here is CASSFTGQLNEQFF. For the CDR3, the DNA is TGTGCCAGCAGCTTCACGGGACAGCTTAATGAGCAGTTCTTC. This chain joins TRBV11-3 and TRBJ2-5; 7 bases map to TRBD1. The DNA end is a closer match to TRBJ2-1, so the J assignment may be wrong. Germline loops: CDR1 SGHNT, CDR2 YENEEA. This CDR3 has 14 residues.

This clonotype was seen a handful of times. The CDR3 sequence: CASSLSGLAGQETQYF. The CDR3 coding sequence is TGTGCCAGCAGCTTAAGCGGGCTAGCGGGGCAAGAGACCCAGTACTTC. The rearrangement joins TRBV7-9 to TRBJ2-5, with 9 bases identical to TRBD2. V lost 2 bases, J lost 2 bases, and 6 bases stayed unmatched. Germline V gene data show CDR1 as SEHNR and CDR2 as FQNEAQ (reference sequence). CDR3 size: 16 residues.

V and J are TRBV28 and TRBJ2-4; TRBD2 matches 13 bases. This CDR3 is built from 13 residues. Germline V gene lookup returns CDR1 MDHEN and CDR2 SYDVKM. The V and J ends lost 8 bases and 9 bases, in that order; junction bases with no gene match: 4. CDR3 protein: CASGLAGDSIQYF. DNA of the CDR3: TGTGCCAGCGGACTAGCGGGAGATAGCATTCAGTACTTC.

The chain recombines TRBV20-1 with TRBJ1-4; TRBD1 agrees at 9 bases. This CDR3 has 14 amino acids. The junction had 0 bases not matched to a gene; V was cut back by 0 bases and J by 4 bases. Germline V gene data show CDR1 as DFQATT and CDR2 as SNEGSKA (reference sequence). The CDR3 is CSAREDRGNEKLFF. The CDR3 nucleotides read TGCAGTGCTAGAGAGGACAGGGGTAATGAAAAACTGTTTTTT.

The rearrangement links TRBV2 to TRBJ2-7; unclear D gene. CDR3 length: 13 residues. Germline lookup yields CDR1 SNHLY and CDR2 FYNNEI. V was shortened by 11 bases and J by 0 bases, with 14 bases between the two germline ends. CDR3 nucleotides: TGTGCCGTTGATAGAGCGCACTCCTACGAGCAGTACTTC. Amino acid sequence: CAVDRAHSYEQYF.

This rearrangement joins TRBV29-1 to TRBJ1-4, with D perhaps matching TRBD1 (6 bases). The CDR3 contains 14 residues. Germline values: CDR1 SQVTM, CDR2 ANQGSEA. The V and J ends lost 0 bases and 4 bases respectively, with 9 bases between them. The DNA of the CDR3 is TGCAGCGTTGAAGATCGGGACAATAATGAAAAACTGTTTTTT. This encodes CSVEDRDNNEKLFF.

The chain combines TRBV27 with TRBJ1-1; the match to TRBD1 covers 7 bases. Trimming cost V 6 bases and J 7 bases; bases outside gene matches: 8. This CDR3 is built from 13 residues. Germline CDR1 is MNHEY and CDR2 is SMNVEV (reference sequence). As DNA, the CDR3 is TGTGCCAGCAGAGACAGGGAGGTTCATGAAGCTTTCTTT. Translating it yields CASRDREVHEAFF.

This clonotype occurred a few times. The CDR3 loop is CASSIDTRTAYNEQFF. The DNA for the CDR3 is TGCGCCAGCAGCATAGATACAAGGACAGCCTACAATGAGCAGTTCTTC. J is TRBJ2-1 and V is TRBV5-1; D perhaps matches TRBD1 (6 bases). This CDR3 has 16 amino acids. With 4 bases removed from V and 2 bases from J, the gap between germline ends came to 16 bases. Germline CDR1 SGHRS, CDR2 YFSETQ.

This clonotype turned up a few times. This chain links TRBV29-1 with TRBJ2-7; D remains ambiguous. CDR1 is SQVTM, CDR2 ANQGSEA, per germline. V was shortened by 2 bases and J by 0 bases, with 14 bases between the two germline ends. The CDR3 is made up of 15 amino acids. CDR3 residues: CSVEREGSYSYEQYF. The CDR3 nucleotides are TGCAGCGTTGAAAGGGAAGGGTCCTACTCCTACGAGCAGTACTTC.

The J gene is TRBJ2-1, the V gene TRBV10-3, with 10 bases that match TRBD2. CDR3 length equals 14 residues. Germline assignment: CDR1 ENHRY and CDR2 SYGVKD. After removal of 9 bases from V and 5 bases from J, the junction contained 7 bases not matched to a gene. In nucleotides, the CDR3 is TGTGCCATTGAGCGGGAGGGCAGCAACAATGAGCAGTTCTTC. It yields the protein CAIEREGSNNEQFF.

In this sample, this clonotype turned up a few times. CDR3 coding DNA: TGTGCCAGCAGTTCCGACAGGGTCTATAATTCACCCCTCCACTTT. Encoded protein: CASSSDRVYNSPLHF. The chain is built from TRBV12-3 or TRBV12-4 and TRBJ1-6; the match to TRBD1 covers 7 bases. The V segment lost 4 bases and the J segment 3 bases; nucleotides outside the gene matches: 3. The CDR3 has 15 amino acids.

The sample holds a few counts of this clonotype. This chain joins TRBV2 and TRBJ2-5, with 8 nucleotides matching TRBD2. Trimming at V came to 7 bases and at J to 5 bases, leaving 6 bases not matched to a gene. CDR1 SNHLY and CDR2 FYNNEI come from the germline V gene. The CDR3 runs 13 residues. The CDR3 spells CASNRLAMETQYF. The CDR3 region has the DNA TGTGCCAGCAATAGACTAGCGATGGAGACCCAGTACTTC.

There are a few counts of this clonotype. The rearrangement links TRBV4-1 to TRBJ2-2; either TRBD1 or TRBD2 may fit D (5 bases each). This CDR3 is built from 15 residues. The V gene's germline CDR1 is MGHRA and CDR2 YSYEKL. Deletions cut 4 bases from V and 1 base from J, with 10 bases between. Here the CDR3 reads CASSPPGRNTGELFF. CDR3 in DNA: TGCGCCAGCAGCCCTCCAGGGAGGAACACCGGGGAGCTGTTTTTT.

In this sample, this clonotype turned up a few times. The chain carries TRBV20-1 and TRBJ2-7; 7 bases align to TRBD1. V shed 0 bases and J 5 bases; nucleotides not matched to a gene: 7. This CDR3 is built from 14 residues. Germline CDR1 reads DFQATT; CDR2 reads SNEGSKA (reference sequence). CDR3 amino acids: CSARDSRGWNEQYF. In DNA, the CDR3 is TGCAGTGCTAGAGATTCCAGGGGGTGGAACGAGCAGTACTTC.

V usage is TRBV7-8 and J usage is TRBJ2-1; 11 bases align to TRBD2. The germline V gene encodes CDR1 SGHVS and CDR2 FQNEAQ. The length of the CDR3 is 17 residues. Germline trimming cut 5 bases from V and 4 bases from J; bases unmatched to any gene: 10. The CDR3 protein is CASSPYPSGGKYNEQFF. The CDR3 nucleotides are TGTGCCAGCAGCCCCTACCCTAGCGGGGGGAAATACAATGAGCAGTTCTTC. Supplemented by reference TRBV7-8 and TRBJ2-1, the full variable domain reads GAGVSQSPRYKVAKRGQDVALRCDPISGHVSLFWYQQALGQGPEFLTYFQNEAQLDKSGLPSDRFFAERPEGSVSTLKIQRTQQEDSAVYLCASSPYPSGGKYNEQFFGPGTRLTVL.

In this sample, this clonotype turned up a few times. This chain connects TRBV18 to TRBJ2-1; D unclear. V shed 6 bases and J shed 7 bases, with 16 bases lying between them. The V gene's germline CDR1 is KGHSH and CDR2 LQKENI. The CDR3 has 14 amino acids. The CDR3, as DNA: TGTGCCAGCTCCCCCGCTGGGGAACAAAATGAGCAGTTCTTC. Protein: CASSPAGEQNEQFF.

This clonotype has just a few counts. CDR3 coding DNA: TGCGCCAGCAGCCAAGTAGGGAGATACGGGGGGAGTGAAGCTTTCTTT. Encoded protein: CASSQVGRYGGSEAFF. This rearrangement joins TRBV4-1 to TRBJ1-1, with a weak D call TRBD1 (5 bases). The CDR3 runs 16 residues. V lost 1 base to trimming and J lost 7 bases, with 19 bases between them. Germline V gene data show CDR1 as MGHRA and CDR2 as YSYEKL.

In its sample, this clonotype was seen a few times. V is TRBV7-9 and J is TRBJ2-4; perhaps D is TRBD1 or TRBD2 (5 bases each). Germline V CDR1 and CDR2: SEHNR, FQNEAQ (reference sequence). Deletions cut 2 bases from V and 0 bases from J, with 11 bases between. This CDR3 is built from 16 residues. The CDR3 region has the DNA TGTGCCAGCAGCTTATCAGGGAGCCTAGCCAAAAACATTCAGTACTTC. It is translated as CASSLSGSLAKNIQYF.

This clonotype was detected only a few times. The gene calls are TRBV5-4 and TRBJ2-1; a possible D gene is TRBD2 (7 bases). The V and J ends lost 6 bases and 7 bases respectively, with 20 bases between them. This CDR3 is 15 amino acids long. CDR1 and CDR2 (germline): SGHNT, YYREEE (reference sequence). CDR3 nucleotide sequence: TGTGCCAGCAACACCGGCGGGGGCCCACCGAATGAGCAGTTCTTC. Residues: CASNTGGGPPNEQFF.

This clonotype was counted between two and nine times. The chain combines TRBV27 with TRBJ2-3, with 8 bases that match TRBD2. The CDR3 spans 16 residues. Trimming at V came to 2 bases and at J to 6 bases, leaving 10 bases not matched to a gene. The germline CDR1 and CDR2 sequences are MNHEY and SMNVEV (reference sequence). CDR3 region: CASSLISGAPSDTQYF. DNA for the CDR3: TGTGCCAGCAGTTTAATTAGCGGGGCTCCTAGTGATACGCAGTATTTT.

The chain joins TRBV7-9 to TRBJ1-2, with no clear D. Trimming removed 4 bases at V and 4 bases at J, with 4 bases between. The CDR3 consists of 11 residues. In germline, CDR1 is SEHNR, CDR2 FQNEAQ (reference sequence). The CDR3 nucleotides read TGTGCCAGCAGCTCCGTCTATGGCTACACCTTC. Translation: CASSSVYGYTF.

This clonotype was recorded a few times. The gene calls are TRBV6-2 or TRBV6-3 and TRBJ1-5; D is ambiguous. The CDR3 is 14 residues long. V shed 4 bases and J shed 5 bases, with 12 bases lying between them. CDR1 MNHEY and CDR2 SVGEGT come from the germline V gene. CDR3 sequence: CASSSGNWYQPQHF. Here the CDR3 DNA reads TGTGCCAGCAGTTCGGGGAATTGGTATCAGCCCCAGCATTTT.

This clonotype appeared once. V usage is TRBV28 and J usage is TRBJ2-3; 10 nucleotides agree with TRBD2. Unmatched junction bases numbered 12, after V lost 7 bases and J lost 5 bases. Germline assignment: CDR1 MDHEN and CDR2 SYDVKM. The CDR3 contains 16 residues. The CDR3 reads CASTLGLAGVRDTQYF. Written as DNA, the CDR3 is TGTGCCAGCACCTTGGGGCTAGCGGGAGTAAGAGATACGCAGTATTTT.

This CDR3 reads CASSEGGLVGEQYF. In DNA form, the CDR3 reads TGTGCCAGCAGCGAAGGGGGACTAGTCGGCGAGCAGTACTTC. V usage is TRBV12-3 or TRBV12-4 and J usage is TRBJ2-7, with 8 bases identical to TRBD2. Trimming at V came to 6 bases and at J to 6 bases, leaving 10 bases not matched to a gene. The CDR3 sequence is 14 residues long.

This clonotype was detected only once. The chain joins TRBV19 to TRBJ2-5, with TRBD2 matching 9 bases. The end of the DNA fits TRBJ2-1 better, so the J call may be wrong. The CDR3 runs to 16 residues. Germline lookup yields CDR1 LNHDA and CDR2 SQIVND (reference sequence). The CDR3 region is CASSIVRGGGFNEQFF. DNA for the CDR3: TGTGCCAGTAGTATAGTTCGCGGGGGGGGTTTCAATGAGCAGTTCTTC.

The gene calls are TRBV12-3 or TRBV12-4 and TRBJ2-7, with a possible D match to TRBD1 (5 bases). This CDR3 region has 14 residues. Trimming stripped 2 bases from V and 6 bases from J, with 14 bases between. The CDR3 nucleotides read TGTGCCAGCAGTTTACCAGGGTATCGGTCCGAGCAGTACTTC. This encodes CASSLPGYRSEQYF.

The chain combines TRBV7-9 with TRBJ2-2; no clear D. Germline-derived CDR1 and CDR2 are SEHNR and FQNEAQ (reference sequence). The CDR3 has 15 amino acids. Deletions cut 3 bases from V and 6 bases from J, with 14 bases between. The CDR3 DNA reads TGTGCCAGCAGCTTTTCCCAGGTTGACGCCGGGGAGCTGTTTTTT. Translated: CASSFSQVDAGELFF. The full variable domain, in which reference TRBV7-9 and TRBJ2-2 provide the parts outside the CDR3, is DTGVSQNPRHKITKRGQNVTFRCDPISEHNRLYWYRQTLGQGPEFLTYFQNEAQLEKSRLLSDRFSAERPKGSFSTLEIQRTEQGDSAMYLCASSFSQVDAGELFFGEGSRLTVL.

This clonotype came up a few times. Compared with germline, one end of the junction differs, possibly owing to a read error. The CDR3 here is CASSLGGTKETQYF. CDR3 DNA sequence: TGTGCTAGCAGCTTAGGTGGGACAAAGGAGACCCAGTACTTC. The V and J genes are TRBV7-7 and TRBJ2-5; D may be TRBD1 (6 bases). In germline, CDR1 is SSHAT, CDR2 FNYEAQ (reference sequence). This CDR3 is built from 14 residues.

Worth noting for this clonotype: A junction end diverges from the germline sequence, so it may reflect a read error. The chain links TRBV7-3 to TRBJ2-6; D is possibly TRBD2 (6 bases). The CDR3 extends over 15 amino acids. Germline V gene data show CDR1 as SGHTA and CDR2 as FQGTGA. The CDR3 nucleotides read TGTGCCAGCAGCTCTAGGGACTCTGGGGGCAACGTCCTGACTTTC. This gives the protein CASSSRDSGGNVLTF.